These 32 T cell receptor beta chains originate from one sample sequenced in a study of T cell responses to AZD1222 COVID-19 vaccine. Profiled with immunoSEQ multiplex PCR; TCRdb holds only in-frame clones, not every one. The sample yields about 100,000 clones, around 90% seen once. The specimen comprised peripheral blood, sampled on day 0 of AZD1222 vaccination. These TCRs come from an adult in good health.

The V and J genes are TRBV3-1 (or the pseudogene TRBV3-2) and TRBJ2-1, with 7 nucleotides matching TRBD2. The CDR3 is 17 residues long. Per germline, CDR1 LGHDT and CDR2 YNNKEL (reference sequence). V was pared by 0 bases and J by 4 bases, with 9 bases of the junction left unmatched. As DNA, the CDR3 is TGTGCCAGCAGCCAAGATAGGGTGGCTAGCGGATACAATGAGCAGTTCTTC. Translating it yields CASSQDRVASGYNEQFF.

The chain combines TRBV20-1 with TRBJ1-1; TRBD1 might be the D (6 bases). The germline V gene encodes CDR1 DFQATT and CDR2 SNEGSKA (reference sequence). V lost 3 bases, J lost 7 bases, and 9 bases lay in between. The CDR3 runs to 11 residues. CDR3 amino acids: CSASRQVEAFF. The CDR3, as DNA: TGCAGTGCTAGTAGACAGGTTGAAGCTTTCTTT.

The V gene is TRBV5-4, the J gene TRBJ2-7; D gene unclear. CDR1 SGHNT and CDR2 YYREEE come from the germline V gene (reference sequence). The CDR3 spans 14 residues. V lost 4 bases, J lost 6 bases, and 17 bases lay in between. Here the CDR3 reads CASSPSIGSSEQYF. In nucleotides, the CDR3 is TGTGCCAGCAGCCCAAGTATAGGTAGCTCCGAGCAGTACTTC.

The gene calls are TRBV3-1 (or the pseudogene TRBV3-2) and TRBJ1-6; the D gene is possibly TRBD1 (5 bases). This CDR3 spans 16 amino acids. Germline V gene data show CDR1 as LGHDT and CDR2 as YNNKEL (reference sequence). The V gene lost 2 bases and the J gene lost 6 bases, with 14 bases spanning the gap. The CDR3 DNA reads TGTGCCAGCAGCCAACAACCGGGACTGATTAATTCACCCCTCCACTTT. Translating gives CASSQQPGLINSPLHF.

The chain joins TRBV5-4 to TRBJ2-3, with D hard to call. The CDR3 contains 14 residues. Germline CDR1 SGHNT, CDR2 YYREEE (reference sequence). Trimming shortened V by 0 bases and J by 1 base, and 6 bases separated the two germline ends. DNA for the CDR3: TGTGCCAGCAGCTTGGCCGACGGCACAGATACGCAGTATTTT. Translated: CASSLADGTDTQYF.

The CDR3: CASSLLGNYGYTF. The CDR3 DNA reads TGTGCCAGCAGTTTATTGGGGAACTATGGCTACACCTTC. The chain couples TRBV28 to TRBJ1-2; D gene unclear. V was clipped by 1 base and J by 2 bases, with 5 bases between them. There are 13 residues in the CDR3. Germline values: CDR1 MDHEN, CDR2 SYDVKM.

The CDR3 nucleotides read TGTGCCTGGAGTCGGGGGAGCAATCAGCCCCAGCATTTT. This codes for CAWSRGSNQPQHF. The chain couples TRBV30 to TRBJ1-5; perhaps TRBD1 as D (5 bases). The CDR3 consists of 13 residues. CDR1 and CDR2 from the germline V gene are GTSNPN and SVGIG (reference sequence). Trimming took off 2 bases at V and 1 base at J, with 6 bases between the two ends. Supplemented by reference TRBV30 and TRBJ1-5, the full variable domain reads SQTIHQWPATLVQPVGSPLSLECTVEGTSNPNLYWYRQAAGRGLQLLFYSVGIGQISSEVPQNLSASRPQDRQFILSSKKLLLSDSGFYLCAWSRGSNQPQHFGDGTRLSIL.

The gene calls are TRBV19 and TRBJ2-3; 9 bases are a match to TRBD2. Trimming at V came to 7 bases and at J to 3 bases, leaving 5 bases not matched to a gene. This CDR3 comprises 14 residues. The V gene's germline CDR1 is LNHDA and CDR2 SQIVND (reference sequence). As DNA, the CDR3 is TGTGCCAGTAAGGGCGGGAGGGTTACAGATACGCAGTATTTT. The encoded protein is CASKGGRVTDTQYF.

The chain links TRBV29-1 to TRBJ2-1, with D tentatively TRBD2 (5 bases). This CDR3 comprises 16 residues. CDR1 SQVTM and CDR2 ANQGSEA come from the germline V gene. Deletions cut 3 bases from V and 1 base from J, with 16 bases between. CDR3 in DNA: TGCAGCGTTGATGGATCGGGGAGAGGGTCCTACAATGAGCAGTTCTTC. This encodes CSVDGSGRGSYNEQFF.

J is TRBJ2-1 and V is TRBV4-1; D might be TRBD2 (6 bases). Trimming shortened V by 1 base and J by 2 bases, and 9 bases separated the two germline ends. Germline CDR1 is MGHRA and CDR2 is YSYEKL. The CDR3 covers 15 residues. In nucleotides, the CDR3 is TGCGCCAGCAGCCAAGCGGGAGACCCCTACAATGAGCAGTTCTTC. As protein: CASSQAGDPYNEQFF.

The chain carries TRBV6-5 and TRBJ2-1; 9 positions agree with TRBD2. The length of the CDR3 is 14 residues. Looked up from germline, CDR1 is MNHEY and CDR2 is SVGAGI. J lost 7 bases, V lost 4 bases, and 5 bases had no gene match. Here the CDR3 DNA reads TGTGCCAGCAGTTCTAGCGGGGTGTTAAATGAGCAGTTCTTC. Amino acids: CASSSSGVLNEQFF.

This chain connects TRBV27 to TRBJ1-1; 7 bases match TRBD1. CDR3 length: 18 residues. From germline, CDR1 is MNHEY and CDR2 SMNVEV (reference sequence). V shed 6 bases and J 3 bases; nucleotides not matched to a gene: 19. The CDR3 spells CASSTWFGTATLYTEAFF. In nucleotides, the CDR3 is TGTGCCAGCAGCACATGGTTCGGGACAGCTACGCTGTACACTGAAGCTTTCTTT.

The genes are TRBV5-1 and TRBJ1-5; D unresolved. V lost 0 bases, J lost 0 bases, and 7 bases lay in between. The germline V gene has CDR1 SGHRS and CDR2 YFSETQ. The CDR3 runs to 15 residues. CDR3 nucleotides: TGCGCCAGCAGCTTGGACGGAAATAGCAATCAGCCCCAGCATTTT. This sequence encodes CASSLDGNSNQPQHF. The variable domain in full, completed from reference TRBV5-1 and TRBJ1-5, reads KAGVTQTPRYLIKTRGQQVTLSCSPISGHRSVSWYQQTPGQGLQFLFEYFSETQRNKGNFPGRFSGRQFSNSRSEMNVSTLELGDSALYLCASSLDGNSNQPQHFGDGTRLSIL.

Only one count was recorded for this clone. The chain uses TRBV6-1 and TRBJ1-1; D is possibly TRBD1 (5 bases). The germline CDR1 and CDR2 sequences are MNHNS and SASEGT. The CDR3 covers 13 residues. Trimming stripped 2 bases from V and 10 bases from J, with 14 bases between. CDR3 coding DNA: TGTGCCAGCAGTGAAATTCAGGGACTGCGAGCTTTCTTT. Encoded protein: CASSEIQGLRAFF.

V and J are TRBV7-3 and TRBJ1-1, with D possibly being TRBD1 (6 bases). The CDR3 runs 15 residues. The V gene lost 0 bases and the J gene lost 1 base, with 9 bases spanning the gap. Germline V gene data show CDR1 as SGHTA and CDR2 as FQGTGA. The CDR3 sequence is CASSLTGARNTEAFF. The CDR3 nucleotides are TGTGCCAGCAGCTTAACGGGGGCCCGGAACACTGAAGCTTTCTTT.

This clone was picked up one time. This chain links TRBV6-5 with TRBJ2-7; TRBD2 might be the D (5 bases). Germline lookup yields CDR1 MNHEY and CDR2 SVGAGI. The CDR3 is 13 amino acids. Trimming cost V 2 bases and J 5 bases, with 10 bases left between them. The chain's CDR3 is CASSYLSGDEQYF. As DNA, the CDR3 is TGTGCCAGCAGTTACCTTTCCGGGGACGAGCAGTACTTC.

The chain combines TRBV29-1 with TRBJ2-3, with TRBD2 matching 7 bases. V shed 3 bases and J 3 bases; nucleotides not matched to a gene: 3. Looked up from germline, CDR1 is SQVTM and CDR2 is ANQGSEA. This CDR3 contains 13 residues. The CDR3 here is CSVDEGGTDTQYF. In DNA, the CDR3 is TGCAGCGTTGACGAGGGAGGGACAGATACGCAGTATTTT.

The rearrangement links TRBV7-9 to TRBJ2-7; D gene uncertain. The CDR3 consists of 11 residues. Germline assignment: CDR1 SEHNR and CDR2 FQNEAQ (reference sequence). Trimming left V 4 bases short and J 6 bases short, with 7 bases between. CDR3 in DNA: TGTGCCAGCAGCTCGATGTCCGAGCAGTACTTC. This encodes CASSSMSEQYF. The full variable domain, completed using reference TRBV7-9 and TRBJ2-7, is DTGVSQNPRHKITKRGQNVTFRCDPISEHNRLYWYRQTLGQGPEFLTYFQNEAQLEKSRLLSDRFSAERPKGSFSTLEIQRTEQGDSAMYLCASSSMSEQYFGPGTRLTVT.

The V gene is TRBV11-2, the J gene TRBJ2-7; D might be TRBD2 (6 bases). The CDR3 runs to 15 residues. Germline V gene sequence: CDR1 SGHAT, CDR2 FQNNGV. Between the trimmed V and J ends, which lost 6 bases and 0 bases, there was a span of 15 bases. Here the CDR3 DNA reads TGTGCCAGCAGACCCGCGGGGCAGAGCTCCTACGAGCAGTACTTC. Protein: CASRPAGQSSYEQYF.

The gene calls are TRBV27 and TRBJ2-3, with a possible D match to TRBD2 (5 bases). Germline V gene data show CDR1 as MNHEY and CDR2 as SMNVEV (reference sequence). The CDR3 totals 18 residues. V shed 0 bases and J shed 5 bases, with 21 bases lying between them. The chain's CDR3 is CASSLSSQRKPLLDTQYF. CDR3 coding DNA: TGTGCCAGCAGTTTATCGTCCCAGCGGAAGCCCTTGTTAGATACGCAGTATTTT.

The chain employs TRBV5-1 and TRBJ1-2; tentatively, D is TRBD1 (5 bases). This CDR3 is built from 13 residues. Per germline, CDR1 SGHRS and CDR2 YFSETQ. Trimming stripped 4 bases from V and 8 bases from J, with 15 bases between. This CDR3 is CASSPEGSDGYTF. CDR3 nucleotides: TGCGCCAGCAGCCCCGAGGGGTCCGACGGCTACACCTTC.

J is TRBJ2-1 and V is TRBV19, with 9 nucleotides matching TRBD2. Trimming took 0 bases from V and 1 from J; bases not matched to a gene: 10. CDR1 and CDR2 from the germline V gene are LNHDA and SQIVND (reference sequence). The CDR3 is made up of 19 amino acids. Here the CDR3 reads CASSIDRLAASFSYNEQFF. The CDR3 DNA reads TGTGCCAGTAGTATAGATCGACTAGCGGCATCATTTTCCTACAATGAGCAGTTCTTC.

This chain joins TRBV9 and TRBJ2-1, with D unresolved. The CDR3 has 16 residues. The germline CDR1 and CDR2 sequences are SGDLS and YYNGEE. V was trimmed by 1 base and J by 2 bases, leaving 13 bases between them. The CDR3 loop reads CASSVSSANTYNEQFF. DNA of the CDR3: TGTGCCAGCAGCGTATCCTCAGCGAACACCTACAATGAGCAGTTCTTC.

The V call is TRBV12-3 or TRBV12-4, the J call TRBJ2-3; the D is unclear. Trimming shortened V by 6 bases and J by 4 bases, and 8 bases separated the two germline ends. The length of the CDR3 is 12 residues. The CDR3 here is CASSPGADTQYF. The CDR3 region has the DNA TGTGCCAGCAGCCCCGGCGCAGATACGCAGTATTTT.

This clone appeared a single time. The chain joins TRBV6-5 to TRBJ2-7; 11 positions match TRBD2. Germline CDR1 reads MNHEY; CDR2 reads SVGAGI. The V and J ends lost 2 bases and 4 bases, in that order; junction bases with no gene match: 7. The CDR3 length is 16 residues. The CDR3 spells CASSYQGTSGPYEQYF. As DNA, the CDR3 is TGTGCCAGCAGTTACCAGGGGACTAGCGGCCCTTACGAGCAGTACTTC.

This rearrangement joins TRBV7-6 to TRBJ1-5, with D unclear. Germline CDR1 reads SGHVS; CDR2 reads FNYEAQ. The CDR3 spans 13 residues. V lost 4 bases to trimming and J lost 0 bases, with 4 bases between them. CDR3 residues: CASSSYSNQPQHF. The CDR3 DNA reads TGTGCCAGCAGCTCCTATAGCAATCAGCCCCAGCATTTT.

This clone was counted between two and nine times. The rearrangement links TRBV7-2 to TRBJ2-7; D unresolved. The germline V gene encodes CDR1 SGHTA and CDR2 FQGNSA. This CDR3 is built from 13 residues. Between the trimmed V and J ends, which lost 0 bases and 5 bases, there was a span of 8 bases. The CDR3 coding sequence is TGTGCCAGCAGCTTAGCTAGAAGACACGAGCAGTACTTC. Translated: CASSLARRHEQYF.

The CDR3 spells CASSFRQRNTEAFF. Here the CDR3 DNA reads TGTGCCAGCAGCTTTAGACAGAGGAACACTGAAGCTTTCTTT. The chain uses TRBV7-2 and TRBJ1-1, with a weak D call TRBD1 (5 bases). Per the germline V gene, CDR1 is SGHTA and CDR2 is FQGNSA. V shed 3 bases and J shed 1 base, with 9 bases lying between them. The CDR3 totals 14 residues. Complete variable domain (other parts from reference TRBV7-2 and TRBJ1-1): GAGVSQSPSNKVTEKGKDVELRCDPISGHTALYWYRQSLGQGLEFLIYFQGNSAPDKSGLPSDRFSAERTGGSVSTLTIQRTQQEDSAVYLCASSFRQRNTEAFFGQGTRLTVV.

V usage is TRBV12-3 or TRBV12-4 and J usage is TRBJ2-1; D call uncertain. Trimming pared 7 bases from V and 5 bases from J, leaving 12 bases between. The CDR3 covers 13 residues. CDR3 amino acids: CASTLQTHNEQFF. CDR3 coding DNA: TGTGCCAGCACCCTACAGACCCACAATGAGCAGTTCTTC.

V usage is TRBV18 and J usage is TRBJ1-3, with 8 bases matching TRBD1. Trimming removed 3 bases from V and 1 base from J; junction bases left unmatched: 2. Germline V gene lookup returns CDR1 KGHSH and CDR2 LQKENI. The CDR3 is 15 residues long. The CDR3 loop is CASSPGQVSGNTIYF. The CDR3 nucleotides read TGTGCCAGCTCACCGGGACAGGTATCTGGAAACACCATATATTTT.

The chain carries TRBV29-1 and TRBJ2-1; 15 bases match TRBD2. Germline CDR1 reads SQVTM; CDR2 reads ANQGSEA. The V and J ends lost 3 bases and 7 bases, in that order; junction bases with no gene match: 4. This CDR3 spans 15 amino acids. The CDR3 spells CSVEKGTSGRNEQFF. The CDR3 DNA is TGCAGCGTTGAGAAGGGGACTAGCGGGAGGAATGAGCAGTTCTTC.

The rearrangement links TRBV28 to TRBJ1-1; 9 bases line up with TRBD1. J gave up 4 bases and V 5 bases, and 8 bases lay outside the gene matches. Germline CDR1 MDHEN, CDR2 SYDVKM. The CDR3 runs 15 residues. The CDR3 loop is CASSEQGAASTEAFF. As DNA, the CDR3 is TGTGCCAGCAGTGAACAGGGGGCGGCGAGCACTGAAGCTTTCTTT. Using reference TRBV28 and TRBJ1-1 for the parts outside the CDR3, the full variable domain is DVKVTQSSRYLVKRTGEKVFLECVQDMDHENMFWYRQDPGLGLRLIYFSYDVKMKEKGDIPEGYSVSREKKERFSLILESASTNQTSMYLCASSEQGAASTEAFFGQGTRLTVV.